This T cell receptor beta chain emerged from a study of T cells in Graves' hyperthyroidism and ophthalmopathy. The wider study: The initial diagnosis was the point when peripheral blood was collected, ahead of any treatment. Study-level points and caveats: The blood repertoire included most of the expanded thyroid clonotypes above 0.001.

Trimming cost V 2 bases and J 2 bases; bases outside gene matches: 2. There are 14 residues in the CDR3. CDR1 and CDR2 (germline): MNHEY, SMNVEV (reference sequence). Amplified TCR beta CDR3 regions came from RNA transcripts. Researchers ran a first-round RT-PCR on the TCR CDR3 using the HTBI primer set. Via MiXCR, TCRdb re-called the multiplex PCR reads, giving one row per CDR3 protein. Of over 500,000 distinct CDR3 sequences listed, 17% are singletons. Patients were excluded for uncontrolled infection, other autoimmune disease, pregnancy or lactation. The authors obtained PBMCs from roughly 10 ml of fresh peripheral blood. This clonotype was detected ten times or more. Antigen specificity is unknown.

The chain joins TRBV27 to TRBJ2-7; TRBD2 agrees at 8 bases. The TCR originated in a woman aged 18-29 years with Graves' ophthalmopathy. The sequencing sample was made of blood. CDR3 in DNA: TGTGCCAGCAGTTTAACGGGGGGGGCCTACGAGCAGTACTTC. Its protein product is CASSLTGGAYEQYF.